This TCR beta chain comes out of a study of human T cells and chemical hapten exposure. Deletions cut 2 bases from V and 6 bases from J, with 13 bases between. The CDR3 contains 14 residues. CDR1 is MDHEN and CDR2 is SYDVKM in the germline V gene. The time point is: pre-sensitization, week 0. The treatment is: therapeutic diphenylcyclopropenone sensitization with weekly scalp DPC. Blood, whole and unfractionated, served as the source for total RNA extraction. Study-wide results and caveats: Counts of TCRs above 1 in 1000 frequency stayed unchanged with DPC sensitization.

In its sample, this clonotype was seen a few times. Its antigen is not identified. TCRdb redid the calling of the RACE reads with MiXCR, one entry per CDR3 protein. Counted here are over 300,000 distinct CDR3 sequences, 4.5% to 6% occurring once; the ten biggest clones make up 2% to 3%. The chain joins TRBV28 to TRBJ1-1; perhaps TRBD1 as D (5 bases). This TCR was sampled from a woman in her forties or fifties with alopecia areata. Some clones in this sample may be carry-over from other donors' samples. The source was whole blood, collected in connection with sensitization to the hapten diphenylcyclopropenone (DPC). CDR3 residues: CASSLVMGGAEAFF. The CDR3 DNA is TGTGCCAGCAGTTTAGTAATGGGGGGGGCTGAAGCTTTCTTT.